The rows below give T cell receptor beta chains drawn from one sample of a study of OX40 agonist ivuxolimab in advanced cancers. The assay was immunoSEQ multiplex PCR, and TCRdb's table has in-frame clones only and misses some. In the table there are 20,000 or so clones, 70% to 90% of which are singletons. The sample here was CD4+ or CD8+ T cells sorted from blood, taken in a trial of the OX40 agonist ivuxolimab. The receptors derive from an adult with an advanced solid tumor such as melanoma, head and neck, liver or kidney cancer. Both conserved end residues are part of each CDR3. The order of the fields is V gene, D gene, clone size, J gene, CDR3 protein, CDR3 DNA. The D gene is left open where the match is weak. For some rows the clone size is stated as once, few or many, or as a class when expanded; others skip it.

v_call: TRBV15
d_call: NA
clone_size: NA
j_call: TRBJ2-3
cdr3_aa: CATSRDATGPTDTQYF
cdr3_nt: TGTGCCACCAGCAGAGATGCTACGGGGCCCACAGATACGCAGTATTTT

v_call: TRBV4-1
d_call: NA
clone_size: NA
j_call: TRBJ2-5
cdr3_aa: CASSQQGSLPQETQYF
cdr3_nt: TGCGCCAGCAGCCAACAGGGTTCTCTTCCCCAAGAGACCCAGTACTTC

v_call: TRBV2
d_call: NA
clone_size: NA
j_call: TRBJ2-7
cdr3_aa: CATKSTGPSYEQYF
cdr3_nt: TGTGCCACGAAGAGTACGGGGCCCTCCTACGAGCAGTACTTC

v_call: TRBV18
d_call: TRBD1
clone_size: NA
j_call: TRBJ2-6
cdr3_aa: CASSPRTGNSGANVLTF
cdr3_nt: TGTGCCAGCTCACCTCGGACAGGAAACTCTGGGGCCAACGTCCTGACTTTC

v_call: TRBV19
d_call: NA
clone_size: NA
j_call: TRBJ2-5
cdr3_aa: CATSLGGTGETQYF
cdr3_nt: TGTGCCACCTCATTGGGAGGTACCGGGGAGACCCAGTACTTC

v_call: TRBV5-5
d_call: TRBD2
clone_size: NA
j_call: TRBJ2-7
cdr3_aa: CASSLASGNYEQYF
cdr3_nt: TGTGCCAGCAGCTTGGCCAGCGGGAACTACGAGCAGTACTTC

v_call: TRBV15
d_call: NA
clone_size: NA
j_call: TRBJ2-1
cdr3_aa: CATSRGGAGTGNEQFF
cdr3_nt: TGTGCCACCAGCAGAGGTGGGGCAGGGACGGGGAATGAGCAGTTCTTC

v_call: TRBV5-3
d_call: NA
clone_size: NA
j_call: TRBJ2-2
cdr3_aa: CARSATSQQNTGELFF
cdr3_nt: TGTGCCAGAAGCGCAACTAGTCAACAAAACACCGGGGAGCTGTTTTTT

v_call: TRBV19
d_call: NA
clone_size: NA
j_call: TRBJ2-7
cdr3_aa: CASSPQGDEQYF
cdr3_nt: TGTGCCAGTAGTCCCCAGGGAGACGAGCAGTACTTC

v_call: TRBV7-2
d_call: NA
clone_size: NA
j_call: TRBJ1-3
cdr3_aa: CASSLEGPGNGNTIYF
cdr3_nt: TGTGCCAGCAGCTTAGAGGGGCCCGGGAACGGAAACACCATATATTTT

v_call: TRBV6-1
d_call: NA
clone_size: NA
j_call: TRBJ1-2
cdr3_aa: CASSSLGTNYGYTF
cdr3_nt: TGTGCCAGCAGTTCGCTGGGTACTAACTATGGCTACACCTTC

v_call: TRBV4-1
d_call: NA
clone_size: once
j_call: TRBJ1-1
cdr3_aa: CASSRDTEAFF
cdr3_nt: TGCGCCAGCAGCCGGGACACTGAAGCTTTCTTT

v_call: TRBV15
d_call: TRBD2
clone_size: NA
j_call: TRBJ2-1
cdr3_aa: CATSGRVEGEGEQFF
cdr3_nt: TGTGCCACCAGCGGTAGAGTTGAAGGGGAGGGTGAGCAGTTCTTC

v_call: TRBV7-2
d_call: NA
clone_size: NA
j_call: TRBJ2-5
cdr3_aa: CASSLGVRGKGETQYF
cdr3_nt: TGTGCCAGCAGCCTAGGGGTACGGGGTAAAGGGGAGACCCAGTACTTC